The rows below give T cell receptor beta chains drawn from one sample of a study of T-cell memory formation after mild COVID-19. TCRdb re-called the 5' RACE reads with MiXCR, one entry per CDR3 protein. The data show some 450,000 distinct CDR3 sequences, around 19% seen once. The sample comprised PBMCs or a T cell subset sorted from them (not recorded which). The source of these receptors is an adult woman who had mild COVID-19 (a few samples of this study predate the infection). Cell type and time point are not known. Both conserved end residues are trimmed from each CDR3. The order of the fields is clone size, J gene, V gene, CDR3 protein. Size is omitted from some rows. Given values are once, few, many or a class for expanded clones.

>few|TRBJ2-3|TRBV24-1
ATRGGVTDTQY
>-|TRBJ2-3|TRBV20-1
SAPRGDREFWRTDTQY
>-|TRBJ2-1|TRBV7-3
ASSDTGTKGDEQF
>-|TRBJ1-5|TRBV11-2
ASSLNGYNQPQH
>-|TRBJ1-1|TRBV24-1
ATSDLTHGQAF
>-|TRBJ1-4|TRBV24-1
ATSDPTGTRGEKLF
>-|TRBJ1-5|TRBV14
ASSRSNSNQPQH
>-|TRBJ2-7|TRBV5-5
ASSSDRDRYEQY
>-|TRBJ2-4|TRBV14
ASSQDLNIQY
>-|TRBJ2-3|TRBV15
ATTERSTDTQY
>-|TRBJ2-7|TRBV19
ASSLKDGYEQY
>-|TRBJ1-1|TRBV20-1
SALQALNTEAF
>-|TRBJ1-1|TRBV6-5
ASRTDRRGTEAF
>few|TRBJ2-7|TRBV5-1
ASSLGRGRVYEQY
>many|TRBJ2-2|TRBV7-9
ASTNTGELF
>-|TRBJ2-5|TRBV29-1
SVEVETQY
>-|TRBJ2-5|TRBV5-1
ASSAGGEETQY
>-|TRBJ1-1|TRBV7-9
ASSPGGGTNTEAF
>-|TRBJ2-7|TRBV12-3/TRBV12-4
ASSFFSNEQY
>-|TRBJ1-5|TRBV4-1
ASSQYAGTGVQPQH
>-|TRBJ1-1|TRBV7-3
ASRQDGYTEAF
>-|TRBJ2-1|TRBV20-1
SARDLFADEQF
>-|TRBJ2-3|TRBV3-1
ASSLEVVADTQY
>-|TRBJ1-5|TRBV30
AWSKTGANQPQH
>many|TRBJ1-5|TRBV27
ASSSAQPTGEPQH
>-|TRBJ1-6|TRBV4-1
ASRLGGSPLH
>few|TRBJ1-1|TRBV19
ASSIDRNTEAF
>few|TRBJ2-3|TRBV2
ASTATGTGQDTQY
>few|TRBJ1-2|TRBV18
ASSPSQGFSYGYT
>few|TRBJ2-2|TRBV3-1
ASSRQGTTGELF
>few|TRBJ2-3|TRBV7-6
ASSPQRGAGTDTQY
>few|TRBJ1-1|TRBV29-1
SVDWGGATEAF
>many|TRBJ1-1|TRBV27
ASSPRPPFSGTEAF
>once|TRBJ2-1|TRBV7-9
ASRADMDEQF
>few|TRBJ2-1|TRBV20-1
SAIDRLAGGDEQF
>-|TRBJ2-3|TRBV29-1
SVEDPSRDRETDTQY
>once|TRBJ2-1|TRBV4-3
ASSPGTGWYEQF
>few|TRBJ2-1|TRBV5-1
ASSLGYPSEQF
>few|TRBJ2-3|TRBV12-3/TRBV12-4
ASTPQGDTQY
>few|TRBJ1-1|TRBV29-1
SVEVSLTVNTEAF
>few|TRBJ2-4|TRBV15
ATSRDGVQGPKY
>few|TRBJ2-7|TRBV27
ASSWGRTSYEQY
>few|TRBJ2-3|TRBV27
ASSLRDPKDTQY
>-|TRBJ2-5|TRBV2
ASSGLAGGQETQY
>-|TRBJ1-5|TRBV6-2/TRBV6-3
ASSSGISNQPQH
>few|TRBJ1-1|TRBV7-9
AGGTSGKNTEAF
>-|TRBJ2-1|TRBV24-1
ATSDWGNRSYNEQF
>few|TRBJ2-1|TRBV29-1
SVDSASGSTNEQF